This T cell receptor (beta chain) stems from a study of cytomegalovirus exposure and HLA in healthy donors. Primers included in the PCR were 60 Vbeta and 13 Jbeta primers. This table comes from immunoSEQ multiplex PCR, and its TCRdb copy is limited to in-frame clones, with some not included. The data hold under 150,000 clones, with roughly 77% observed a single time. The trim removed 4 bases at V and 1 base at J, leaving 3 bases unmatched. CDR3 length equals 14 residues. Germline-derived CDR1 and CDR2 are SGHRS and YFSETQ. The material sequenced was PBMCs. The chain employs TRBV5-1 and TRBJ2-5; TRBD1 matches at 8 bases. This clonotype originated in a female donor in good health and CMV-seronegative. CDR3 nucleotide sequence: TGCGCCAGCAGCAGGACAGGGATCCAAGAGACCCAGTACTTC. Protein product: CASSRTGIQETQYF.